Listed here are 10 T cell receptor beta chains from one sample, sequenced in a study of T cells in Graves' hyperthyroidism and ophthalmopathy. RNA transcripts gave rise to amplified TCR beta CDR3 regions. RT-PCR in the first round (using the HTBI primer set) targeted the TCR CDR3. TCRdb called the multiplex PCR reads again in MiXCR, with one record for every CDR3 protein. The sample records roughly 300,000 distinct CDR3 sequences, 21% being singletons. The sequenced sample was blood. The receptors were sampled from a woman between 45 and 60 years old with Graves' hyperthyroidism.

The chain combines TRBV5-1 with TRBJ2-2; 12 nucleotides line up with TRBD2. Germline loops: CDR1 SGHRS, CDR2 YFSETQ. The CDR3 has 15 amino acids. The V gene end was trimmed by 3 bases and the J gene end by 4 bases; junction bases not matched to a gene: 1. The CDR3 DNA reads as TGCGCCAGCAGCTCTAGCGGGAGGGGCACCGGGGAGCTGTTTTTT. Encoded protein: CASSSSGRGTGELFF.

This clonotype was counted ten times or more. The chain combines TRBV29-1 with TRBJ2-2; D remains unclear. There are 16 residues in the CDR3. Germline assignment: CDR1 SQVTM and CDR2 ANQGSEA. V lost 7 bases and J lost 0, with 18 bases in between. The CDR3 DNA reads TGCAGCGCCCAAGTCGTACCTAAATCGAACACCGGGGAGCTGTTTTTT. This sequence encodes CSAQVVPKSNTGELFF.

J is TRBJ1-5 and V is TRBV9; a weak D match, TRBD1 (6 bases). Germline V CDR1 and CDR2: SGDLS, YYNGEE. The CDR3 is 15 amino acids. The V gene lost 0 bases and the J gene lost 3 bases, with 10 bases spanning the gap. The CDR3 reads CASSVGDRHNQPQHF. The CDR3 nucleotides read TGTGCCAGCAGCGTAGGAGACAGGCACAATCAGCCCCAGCATTTT.

This clonotype was observed many times. This chain links TRBV6-1 with TRBJ2-7; 9 nucleotides align to TRBD1. The CDR3 is 15 residues long. Germline lookup yields CDR1 MNHNS and CDR2 SASEGT. Trimming at V came to 5 bases and at J to 0 bases, leaving 5 bases not matched to a gene. Here the CDR3 reads CASSLGTGLSYEQYF. The DNA of the CDR3 is TGTGCCAGCAGTTTAGGGACAGGGCTCTCCTACGAGCAGTACTTC.

The chain carries TRBV3-1 and TRBJ2-6; D not certain. Germline V gene sequence: CDR1 LGHDT, CDR2 YNNKEL (reference sequence). Trimming cost V 0 bases and J 5 bases, with 14 bases left between them. The CDR3 is made up of 17 amino acids. CDR3 DNA sequence: TGTGCCAGCAGCCAAGATCGGGTCGGCCACCGGGCCAACGTCCTGACTTTC. Amino acid sequence: CASSQDRVGHRANVLTF.

This clonotype was recorded at least ten times. This chain joins TRBV6-1 and TRBJ2-1; TRBD1 aligns across 8 bases. The CDR3 runs to 14 residues. Germline V gene sequence: CDR1 MNHNS, CDR2 SASEGT. With 5 bases clipped from V and 9 bases from J, the junction kept 9 bases outside the gene matches. This CDR3 reads CASSLGTGSIEQFF. CDR3 in DNA: TGTGCCAGCAGTTTAGGGACAGGATCTATTGAGCAGTTCTTC.

This clonotype occurred many times. The chain employs TRBV7-8 and TRBJ2-7; D is undetermined. CDR1 and CDR2 (germline): SGHVS, FQNEAQ. Trimming took off 4 bases at V and 4 bases at J, with 11 bases between the two ends. The CDR3 length is 13 residues. The CDR3 loop reads CASSSYRNYEQYF. In DNA, the CDR3 is TGTGCCAGCAGCTCATACCGTAATTACGAGCAGTACTTC.

The rearrangement joins TRBV28 to TRBJ2-6; the D call may be TRBD1 or TRBD2 (6 bases each). Trimming took off 3 bases at V and 3 bases at J, with 15 bases between the two ends. Germline lookup yields CDR1 MDHEN and CDR2 SYDVKM. CDR3 length: 17 amino acids. CDR3 in DNA: TGTGCCAGCAGTTTGGGGGGCGGGTTTAGTGGGGCCAACGTCCTGACTTTC. Translating gives CASSLGGGFSGANVLTF.

The rearrangement links TRBV3-1 to TRBJ2-1; 13 positions agree with TRBD2. The V gene's germline CDR1 is LGHDT and CDR2 YNNKEL (reference sequence). V gave up 1 base and J gave up 4 bases; unmatched junction bases: 1. The CDR3 sequence is 16 residues long. The CDR3 coding sequence is TGTGCCAGCAGCCAAGGGACTAGCGGGAGATACAATGAGCAGTTCTTC. Protein sequence: CASSQGTSGRYNEQFF.

This clonotype was picked up many times. V usage is TRBV28 and J usage is TRBJ2-1; 11 bases are shared with TRBD2. The CDR3 contains 16 residues. Trimming at V came to 5 bases and at J to 4 bases, leaving 7 bases not matched to a gene. Germline-derived CDR1 and CDR2 are MDHEN and SYDVKM. CDR3 sequence: CASSPQGTSGYNEQFF. The DNA for the CDR3 is TGTGCCAGCAGTCCCCAAGGGACTAGCGGATACAATGAGCAGTTCTTC. Supplemented by reference TRBV28 and TRBJ2-1, the full variable domain reads DVKVTQSSRYLVKRTGEKVFLECVQDMDHENMFWYRQDPGLGLRLIYFSYDVKMKEKGDIPEGYSVSREKKERFSLILESASTNQTSMYLCASSPQGTSGYNEQFFGPGTRLTVL.